Listed below are T cell receptor beta chains from one sample, sequenced in a study of T cells in Graves' hyperthyroidism and ophthalmopathy. From the multiplex PCR reads, TCRdb called clonotypes with MiXCR, one entry per CDR3 protein. The sample has 500,000 to 750,000 distinct CDR3 sequences; about 14% are singletons. Sequences were obtained from blood. These receptors all stem from a woman aged 18-29 years with Graves' ophthalmopathy. Each CDR3 is given with its conserved first and last residue. Fields, in order: D gene, J gene, V gene, clone size, CDR3 protein, CDR3 DNA. D genes are given only for firm matches. Clone size appears in some rows only: once, few, many, or a class for an expanded clone.

d_gene: NA; j_gene: TRBJ1-4; v_gene: TRBV4-1; abundance: few; CDR3aa: CASSQAPGTSNEKLFF; CDR3nt: TGCGCCAGCAGCCAAGCGCCGGGTACTTCGAATGAAAAACTGTTTTTT
d_gene: NA; j_gene: TRBJ2-5; v_gene: TRBV6-2/TRBV6-3; abundance: many; CDR3aa: CASSTDAETQYF; CDR3nt: TGTGCCAGCAGTACGGACGCAGAGACCCAGTACTTC
d_gene: NA; j_gene: TRBJ1-1; v_gene: TRBV28; abundance: many; CDR3aa: CASSLSLTEGGRNTEAFF; CDR3nt: TGTGCCAGCAGTTTAAGTTTGACAGAGGGAGGGCGGAACACTGAAGCTTTCTTT
d_gene: NA; j_gene: TRBJ1-2; v_gene: TRBV6-2/TRBV6-3; abundance: many; CDR3aa: CASSYQAYYGYTF; CDR3nt: TGTGCCAGCAGTTATCAGGCGTACTATGGCTACACCTTC
d_gene: NA; j_gene: TRBJ2-3; v_gene: TRBV10-3; abundance: NA; CDR3aa: CAIKGGTDTQYF; CDR3nt: TGTGCCATCAAAGGGGGGACAGATACGCAGTATTTT
d_gene: NA; j_gene: TRBJ1-2; v_gene: TRBV18; abundance: many; CDR3aa: CASSQPIQGGGYTF; CDR3nt: TGTGCCAGCTCACAACCCATACAGGGAGGTGGCTACACCTTC
d_gene: TRBD2; j_gene: TRBJ2-7; v_gene: TRBV7-8; abundance: NA; CDR3aa: CASSPSGGGGYEQYF; CDR3nt: TGTGCCAGCAGCCCAAGTGGGGGGGGGGGCTACGAGCAGTACTTC
d_gene: TRBD1; j_gene: TRBJ2-6; v_gene: TRBV28; abundance: few; CDR3aa: CASSLRTGKRFGANVLTF; CDR3nt: TGTGCCAGCAGTCTACGGACAGGGAAAAGATTTGGGGCCAACGTCCTGACTTTC
d_gene: NA; j_gene: TRBJ2-1; v_gene: TRBV9; abundance: NA; CDR3aa: CASSVGGGGTFQSNEQFF; CDR3nt: TGTGCCAGCAGCGTAGGAGGAGGAGGGACCTTCCAGTCCAATGAGCAGTTCTTC
d_gene: NA; j_gene: TRBJ2-1; v_gene: TRBV11-3; abundance: many; CDR3aa: CASSLVGAGSGQGNEQFF; CDR3nt: TGTGCCAGCAGCTTAGTTGGGGCCGGGAGCGGTCAGGGCAATGAGCAGTTCTTC
d_gene: NA; j_gene: TRBJ1-1; v_gene: TRBV29-1; abundance: many; CDR3aa: CSVALGRSEAFF; CDR3nt: TGCAGCGTCGCATTGGGACGGAGTGAAGCTTTCTTT
d_gene: NA; j_gene: TRBJ2-7; v_gene: TRBV6-2/TRBV6-3; abundance: many; CDR3aa: CASSPADGQPGGYEQYF; CDR3nt: TGTGCCAGCAGTCCAGCCGACGGACAGCCCGGGGGCTACGAGCAGTACTTC
d_gene: TRBD1; j_gene: TRBJ1-5; v_gene: TRBV28; abundance: many; CDR3aa: CASGSRTGNQPQHF; CDR3nt: TGTGCCAGCGGGTCTCGGACAGGGAATCAGCCCCAGCATTTT
d_gene: TRBD2; j_gene: TRBJ2-7; v_gene: TRBV7-2; abundance: many; CDR3aa: CASSLGSSGRFNEQYF; CDR3nt: TGTGCCAGCAGCTTAGGTAGTAGCGGGAGGTTCAACGAGCAGTACTTC